This TCR beta chain was recovered during a study of T cell responses to AZD1222 COVID-19 vaccine. General study results and limits: Reportedly, nearly half the spike-specific TCRs target unmutated variant regions. Just 5 to 7 AZD1222 recipients tested seropositive at baseline.

Points on this clone: The antigen is not known.

The V gene end was trimmed by 7 bases and the J gene end by 6 bases; junction bases not matched to a gene: 9. CDR1 is MNHEY, CDR2 SVGAGI, per germline. The length of the CDR3 is 13 residues. Assay: immunoSEQ multiplex PCR; the TCRdb copy retains only in-frame clones and omits some. Of more than 95,000 clones listed, more than 70% are singletons. The sequence was collected from an adult in good health. The chain uses TRBV6-5 and TRBJ2-7, with 7 bases identical to TRBD1. The material was peripheral blood, obtained on day 0 of AZD1222 vaccination. CDR3: CASTGQLMAEQYF. CDR3 nucleotides: TGTGCCAGCACGGGACAGCTTATGGCCGAGCAGTACTTC.